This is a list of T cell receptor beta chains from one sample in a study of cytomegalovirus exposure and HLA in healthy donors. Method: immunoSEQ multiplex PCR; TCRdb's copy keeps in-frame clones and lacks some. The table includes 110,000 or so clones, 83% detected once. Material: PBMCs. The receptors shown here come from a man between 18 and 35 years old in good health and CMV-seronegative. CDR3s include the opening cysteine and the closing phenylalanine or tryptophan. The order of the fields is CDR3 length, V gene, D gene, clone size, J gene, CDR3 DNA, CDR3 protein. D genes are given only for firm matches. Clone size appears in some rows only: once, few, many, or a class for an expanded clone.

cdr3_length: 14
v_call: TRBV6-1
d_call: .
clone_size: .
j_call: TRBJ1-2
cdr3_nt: TGTGCCAGCAGCCCAGGGGTCCAATTTTATGGCTACACCTTC
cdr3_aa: CASSPGVQFYGYTF

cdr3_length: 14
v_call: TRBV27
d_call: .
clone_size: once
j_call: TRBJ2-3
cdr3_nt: TGTGCCAGCTCTTCGCGCAAAAGCACAGATACGCAGTATTTT
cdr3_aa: CASSSRKSTDTQYF

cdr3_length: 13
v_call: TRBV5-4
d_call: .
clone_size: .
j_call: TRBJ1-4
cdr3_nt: TGTGCCAGCAGCTTGGGTCTCAATGAAAAACTGTTTTTT
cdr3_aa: CASSLGLNEKLFF

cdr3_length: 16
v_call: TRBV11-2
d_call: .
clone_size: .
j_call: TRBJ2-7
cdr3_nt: TGTGCCAGCAGCTTAGAAGTTGGGTGGAGTCTGTACGAGCAGTACTTC
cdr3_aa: CASSLEVGWSLYEQYF

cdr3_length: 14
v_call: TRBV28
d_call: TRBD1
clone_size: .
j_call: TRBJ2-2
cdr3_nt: TGTGCCAGCCTTCCGGGGCAGGGGGTCGGGGAGCTGTTTTTT
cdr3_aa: CASLPGQGVGELFF

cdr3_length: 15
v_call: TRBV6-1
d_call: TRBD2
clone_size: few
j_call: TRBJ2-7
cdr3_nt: TGTGCCAGCAGTGAAGGTGGCGGGAGCTCCTACGAGCAGTACTTC
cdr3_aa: CASSEGGGSSYEQYF

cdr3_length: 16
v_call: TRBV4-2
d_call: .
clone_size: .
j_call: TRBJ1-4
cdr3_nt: TGTGCCAGCAGCCAAGCATCCGGAACGGGGAATGAAAAACTGTTTTTT
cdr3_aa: CASSQASGTGNEKLFF

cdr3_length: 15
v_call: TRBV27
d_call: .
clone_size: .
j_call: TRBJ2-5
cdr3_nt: TGTGCCAGCAGCTATAAAAATAGGAGGGACGAGACCCAGTACTTC
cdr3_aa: CASSYKNRRDETQYF

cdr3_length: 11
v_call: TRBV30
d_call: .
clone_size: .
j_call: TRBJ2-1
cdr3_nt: TGTGCCTGGAGTATCCTTTATGAGCAGTTCTTC
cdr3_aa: CAWSILYEQFF

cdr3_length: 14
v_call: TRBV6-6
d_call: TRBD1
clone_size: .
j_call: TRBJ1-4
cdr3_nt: TGTGCCAGCGGACAGGGTATGCGAAATGAAAAACTGTTTTTT
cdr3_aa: CASGQGMRNEKLFF

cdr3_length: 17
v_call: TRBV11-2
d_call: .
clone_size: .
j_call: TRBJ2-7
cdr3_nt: TGTGCCAGCAGCTTAGGGGATTTGGGGGGACTTTCCTACGAGCAGTACTTC
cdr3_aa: CASSLGDLGGLSYEQYF

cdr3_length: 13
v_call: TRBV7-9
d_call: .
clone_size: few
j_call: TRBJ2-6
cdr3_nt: TGTGCCAGCAGCCCCTCCGGGGCCAACGTCCTGACTTTC
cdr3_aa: CASSPSGANVLTF

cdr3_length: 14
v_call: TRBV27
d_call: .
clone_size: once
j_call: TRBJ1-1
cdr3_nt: TGTGCCAGCAGTTACGCGGCGGCAAACACTGAAGCTTTCTTT
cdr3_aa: CASSYAAANTEAFF

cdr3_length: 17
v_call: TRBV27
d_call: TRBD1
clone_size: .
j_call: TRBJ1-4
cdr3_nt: TGTGCCAGCAGTTTATATACAGGGGTGGGTTCCAATGAAAAACTGTTTTTT
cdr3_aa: CASSLYTGVGSNEKLFF

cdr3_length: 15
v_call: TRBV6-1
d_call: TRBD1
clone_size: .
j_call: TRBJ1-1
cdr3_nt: TGTGCCAGCAGTGAATCCGGACAGGAGAACACTGAAGCTTTCTTT
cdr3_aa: CASSESGQENTEAFF

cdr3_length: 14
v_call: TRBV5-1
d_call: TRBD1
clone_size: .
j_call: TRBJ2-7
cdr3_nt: TGCGCCAGCAGCTTGCATAGGACAGGGATCGAGCAGTACTTC
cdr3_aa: CASSLHRTGIEQYF

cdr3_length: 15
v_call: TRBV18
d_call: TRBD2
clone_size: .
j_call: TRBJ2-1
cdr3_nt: TGTGCCAGCTCACTGTACAGCGGGAGCTACAATGAGCAGTTCTTC
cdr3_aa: CASSLYSGSYNEQFF

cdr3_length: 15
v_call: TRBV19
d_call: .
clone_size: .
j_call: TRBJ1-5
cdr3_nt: TGTGCCAGTATCAAAGGGGCAGGGAGCAATCAGCCCCAGCATTTT
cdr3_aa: CASIKGAGSNQPQHF

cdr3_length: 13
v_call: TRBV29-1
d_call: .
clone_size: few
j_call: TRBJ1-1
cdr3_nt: TGCAGCGTTGTGAGGCGTATGAACACTGAAGCTTTCTTT
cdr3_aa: CSVVRRMNTEAFF

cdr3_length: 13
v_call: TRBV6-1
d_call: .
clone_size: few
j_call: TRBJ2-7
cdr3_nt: TGTGCCAGCACTCCAAGGGGGTCCCACGAGCAGTACTTC
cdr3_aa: CASTPRGSHEQYF

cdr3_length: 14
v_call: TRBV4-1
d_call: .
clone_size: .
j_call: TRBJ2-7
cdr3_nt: TGCGCCAGCAGCCAAGCAAGCGGTGCCTACGAGCAGTACTTC
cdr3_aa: CASSQASGAYEQYF

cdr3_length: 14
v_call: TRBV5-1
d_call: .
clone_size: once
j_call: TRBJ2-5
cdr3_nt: TGCGCCAGCAGCTTGGCAGCGGATAGGGAGACCCAGTACTTC
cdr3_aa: CASSLAADRETQYF

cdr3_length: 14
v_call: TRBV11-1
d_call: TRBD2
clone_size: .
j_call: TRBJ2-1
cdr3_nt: TGTGCCAGCAGCTCCGCTAGCGGGAGGGATGAGCAGTTCTTC
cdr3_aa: CASSSASGRDEQFF

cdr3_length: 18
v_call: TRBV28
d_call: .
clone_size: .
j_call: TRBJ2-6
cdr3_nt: TGTGCCCCCCCTTTTCCGACAGGCAAAGGGGCCGGGGCCAACGTCCTGACTTTC
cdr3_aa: CAPPFPTGKGAGANVLTF

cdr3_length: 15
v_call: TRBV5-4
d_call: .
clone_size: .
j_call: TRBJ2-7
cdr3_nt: TGTGCCAGCAGCTTGGTCACAGGGCCTCTCTACGAGCAGTACTTC
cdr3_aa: CASSLVTGPLYEQYF

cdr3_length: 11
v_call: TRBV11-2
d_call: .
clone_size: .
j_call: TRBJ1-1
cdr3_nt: TGTGCCAGCAGCCCAAACACTGAAGCTTTCTTT
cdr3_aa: CASSPNTEAFF

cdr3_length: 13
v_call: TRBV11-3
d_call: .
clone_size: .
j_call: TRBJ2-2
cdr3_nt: TGTGCCAGTAGGTGGCGGGACACCGGGGAGCTGTTTTTT
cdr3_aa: CASRWRDTGELFF

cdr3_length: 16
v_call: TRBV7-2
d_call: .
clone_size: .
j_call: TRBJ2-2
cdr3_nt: TGTGCCAGCAGCTTAAATGGGCAGGGGCACACCGGGGAGCTGTTTTTT
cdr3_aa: CASSLNGQGHTGELFF

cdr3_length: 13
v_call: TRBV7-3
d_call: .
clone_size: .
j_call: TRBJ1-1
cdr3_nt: TGTGCCAGCAGCTTAAGCGTGAACACTGAAGCTTTCTTT
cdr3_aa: CASSLSVNTEAFF

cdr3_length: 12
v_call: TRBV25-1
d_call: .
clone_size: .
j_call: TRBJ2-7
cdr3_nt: TGTGCCAACAGTGAACGTGCCTACGAGCAGTACTTC
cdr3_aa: CANSERAYEQYF

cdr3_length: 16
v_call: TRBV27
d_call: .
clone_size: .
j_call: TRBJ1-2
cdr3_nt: TGTGCCAGCAGTTTACGGGGTACCGATCCCTTCTATGGCTACACCTTC
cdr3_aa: CASSLRGTDPFYGYTF

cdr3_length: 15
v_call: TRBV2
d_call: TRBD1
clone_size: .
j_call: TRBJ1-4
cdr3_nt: TGTGCCAGCAGTGCGGGGGCAGGGGGCAGTGAAAAACTGTTTTTT
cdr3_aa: CASSAGAGGSEKLFF

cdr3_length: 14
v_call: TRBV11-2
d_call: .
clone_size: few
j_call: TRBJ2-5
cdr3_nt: TGTGCCAGCAGCTTTTGGTCTAGCCAAGAGACCCAGTACTTC
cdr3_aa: CASSFWSSQETQYF

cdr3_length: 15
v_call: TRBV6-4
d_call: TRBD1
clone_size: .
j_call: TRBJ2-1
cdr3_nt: TGTGCCAGCAGACAACGGGACAGTCTCTACAATGAGCAGTTCTTC
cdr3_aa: CASRQRDSLYNEQFF

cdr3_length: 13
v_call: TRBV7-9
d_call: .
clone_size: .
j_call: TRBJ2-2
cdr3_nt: TGTGCCAGCAGCTTAGCGGCAACCGGGGAGCTGTTTTTT
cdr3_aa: CASSLAATGELFF

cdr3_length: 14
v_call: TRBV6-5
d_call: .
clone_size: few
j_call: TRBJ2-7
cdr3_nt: TGTGCCAGCAGTTACGCGGGGAACAACTACGAGCAGTACTTC
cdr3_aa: CASSYAGNNYEQYF

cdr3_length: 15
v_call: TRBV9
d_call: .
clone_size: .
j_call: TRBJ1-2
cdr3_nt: TGTGCCAGCAGCGTAGGGGGGGTAGCGAACTATGGCTACACCTTC
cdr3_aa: CASSVGGVANYGYTF

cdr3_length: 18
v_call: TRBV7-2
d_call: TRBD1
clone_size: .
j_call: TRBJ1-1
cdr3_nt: TGTGCCAGCAGCTCCCGAACGTCGACAGGGATTATGAACACTGAAGCTTTCTTT
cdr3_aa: CASSSRTSTGIMNTEAFF

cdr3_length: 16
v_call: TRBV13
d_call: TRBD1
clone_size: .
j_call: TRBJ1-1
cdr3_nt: TGTGCCAGCAGCATAAGACAGGGGCGGGGAGACACTGAAGCTTTCTTT
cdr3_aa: CASSIRQGRGDTEAFF